The clone carrying this T cell receptor beta chain was seen more than once but under ten times. The antigen is not known. The entry originates in a study of T cell responses to AZD1222 COVID-19 vaccine. Study results and limitations: Once two AZD1222 doses were given, Spike-specific TCR breadth and depth went up. Spike-spanning, vaccine-associated CD4 TCRs were dominant at 160-218 and 743-854.

Combined were second doses at about 4 or about 12 weeks. CDR1 and CDR2 from the germline V gene are SNHLY and FYNNEI. Trimming cost V 2 bases and J 9 bases, with 8 bases left between them. This CDR3 spans 12 amino acids. Data came from immunoSEQ multiplex PCR; TCRdb stores just in-frame clones and leaves some out. Of 95,000 to 150,000 clones detected, approximately 94% appear once; the ten largest clones hold about 5%. The sequence was obtained from an adult who received the AZD1222 COVID-19 vaccine. This chain connects TRBV2 to TRBJ1-3; D gene unclear. The sample here was peripheral blood, taken 28 days after the second AZD1222 dose. As DNA, the CDR3 is TGTGCCAGCAGTGAACCTCCCGGCACCATATATTTT. It encodes CASSEPPGTIYF.